Below are 25 T cell receptor beta chains sequenced from a single sample in a study of cytomegalovirus exposure and HLA in healthy donors. A multiplex PCR was run with 60 Vbeta primers and 13 Jbeta primers. Profiling relied on immunoSEQ multiplex PCR, and the TCRdb table lists in-frame clones only, not all of them. The table records 200,000 or so clones, about 80% of them present only once. Sequencing was done on a sample of PBMCs. The receptors come from a woman between 18 and 29 years old in good health and CMV-seropositive.

This sequence joins TRBV10-3 and TRBJ1-1; a weak D match, TRBD1 (6 bases). The length of the CDR3 is 16 residues. Trimming took 0 bases from V and 0 from J, leaving 11 bases between them. Germline V gene data show CDR1 as ENHRY and CDR2 as SYGVKD. CDR3 nucleotides: TGTGCCATCAGTGAGTCGCGGCAGGGGATGAACACTGAAGCTTTCTTT. It translates to CAISESRQGMNTEAFF.

This chain connects TRBV9 to TRBJ2-3, with TRBD2 matching 9 bases. The CDR3 has 16 residues. The V gene's germline CDR1 is SGDLS and CDR2 YYNGEE. The trim removed 0 bases at V and 6 bases at J, leaving 8 bases unmatched. CDR3 residues: CASSVGGGGGVDTQYF. CDR3 bases: TGTGCCAGCAGCGTAGGGGGTGGCGGGGGGGTCGATACGCAGTATTTT.

The chain uses TRBV19 and TRBJ2-7, with 11 bases that match TRBD2. J was trimmed by 2 bases and V by 3 bases; bases with no gene match: 9. Germline loops: CDR1 LNHDA, CDR2 SQIVND (reference sequence). This CDR3 region has 17 residues. CDR3: CASSISSGGPKTYEQYV. For the CDR3, the DNA is TGTGCCAGTAGTATTTCTAGCGGGGGGCCCAAAACCTACGAGCAGTACGTC.

The chain uses TRBV28 and TRBJ2-7; 7 positions agree with TRBD1. The CDR3 contains 14 residues. Trimming took 5 bases from V and 3 from J; bases not matched to a gene: 7. Germline assignment: CDR1 MDHEN and CDR2 SYDVKM. CDR3 coding DNA: TGTGCCAGCAGTGCCCTAGACAGGGTCTACGAGCAGTACTTC. It is translated as CASSALDRVYEQYF.

The chain is built from TRBV2 and TRBJ1-1; D call uncertain. Germline V CDR1 and CDR2: SNHLY, FYNNEI. The CDR3 extends over 15 amino acids. V was trimmed by 6 bases and J by 8 bases, leaving 22 bases between them. CDR3 nucleotide sequence: TGTGCCAGCAGGGCCCTGGGCTTTTTTGAAAGGGAAGCTTTCTTT. It is translated as CASRALGFFEREAFF.

This chain joins TRBV25-1 and TRBJ1-1; D is perhaps TRBD1 (5 bases). Germline-derived CDR1 and CDR2 are MGHDK and SYGVNS. The CDR3 is 13 amino acids. Trimming removed 3 bases from V and 5 bases from J, with 10 bases in between. The CDR3 protein is CASSDPGITEAFF. DNA of the CDR3: TGTGCCAGCAGTGACCCAGGGATAACTGAAGCTTTCTTT.

The chain links TRBV5-1 to TRBJ2-6; D is unclear. Germline V gene data show CDR1 as SGHRS and CDR2 as YFSETQ. This CDR3 is 18 amino acids long. The V end lost 2 bases, the J end lost 0 bases, and 15 bases lay between the germline ends. The CDR3 coding sequence is TGCGCCAGCAGCTTTCTTATATTCCCGGGCTCTGGGGCCAACGTCCTGACTTTC. Translating it yields CASSFLIFPGSGANVLTF.

This chain joins TRBV14 and TRBJ2-5; 9 positions match TRBD2. The V gene end was trimmed by 6 bases and the J gene end by 5 bases; junction bases not matched to a gene: 10. This CDR3 spans 15 amino acids. Per germline, CDR1 SGHDN and CDR2 FVKESK. The CDR3 coding sequence is TGTGCCAGCAGACGACCGGGACTAGCCGGGGAGACCCAGTACTTC. This translates into CASRRPGLAGETQYF.

This chain uses TRBV7-9 with TRBJ1-6; possible D gene TRBD1, 6 bases. V lost 4 bases, J lost 6 bases, and 16 bases lay in between. This CDR3 spans 16 amino acids. Germline assignment: CDR1 SEHNR and CDR2 FQNEAQ (reference sequence). The CDR3 region is CASSYPSQGFNSPLHF. The CDR3 region has the DNA TGTGCCAGCAGCTATCCCTCCCAGGGGTTTAATTCACCCCTCCACTTT.

The rearrangement uses TRBV6-6 and TRBJ2-7; 10 bases fit TRBD1. The germline V gene has CDR1 MNHNY and CDR2 SVGAGI (reference sequence). CDR3 length: 14 residues. V was pared by 6 bases and J by 3 bases, with 5 bases of the junction left unmatched. CDR3 coding DNA: TGTGCCAGCAGCCGGACAGGGGGTGTCTACGAGCAGTACTTC. Translation gives CASSRTGGVYEQYF.

Turning to this clone: One end of the junction does not line up with germline, which may come from a read error. The genes are TRBV6-5 and TRBJ2-1, with D tentatively TRBD1 (5 bases). The CDR3 totals 13 residues. Germline CDR1 MNHEY, CDR2 SVGAGI. CDR3 in DNA: TGTGCCAGCAGTTACTCGAAGTGGCAGGGTGGTGTCTTC. Translated: CASSYSKWQGGVF.

The chain couples TRBV19 to TRBJ1-4, with 8 nucleotides matching TRBD1. The germline V gene has CDR1 LNHDA and CDR2 SQIVND (reference sequence). This CDR3 has 14 amino acids. Losses at the gene ends were 2 bases for V and 7 bases for J; bases not matched to a gene: 3. The CDR3 is CASSIRDRTEKLFF. DNA for the CDR3: TGTGCCAGTAGTATACGGGACAGGACTGAAAAACTGTTTTTT.

The chain uses TRBV10-3 and TRBJ1-6; D not certain. Germline assignment: CDR1 ENHRY and CDR2 SYGVKD. CDR3 length equals 16 residues. With 0 bases removed from V and 3 bases from J, the gap between germline ends came to 9 bases. CDR3 amino acids: CAISESNVGYNSPLHF. The DNA of the CDR3 is TGTGCCATCAGTGAGTCGAACGTCGGCTATAATTCACCCCTCCACTTT.

The rearrangement joins TRBV5-1 to TRBJ2-1; D uncertain. V shed 0 bases and J shed 7 bases, with 14 bases lying between them. From germline, CDR1 is SGHRS and CDR2 YFSETQ. CDR3 length equals 15 residues. Here the CDR3 reads CASSLASALTNEQFF. The DNA of the CDR3 is TGCGCCAGCAGCTTGGCCTCTGCCCTGACAAATGAGCAGTTCTTC.

Remarks on this clone: The sample has other DNA sequences that encode this CDR3 too. The chain joins TRBV2 to TRBJ1-6; D is unclear. This CDR3 contains 13 residues. Germline V gives CDR1 SNHLY, CDR2 FYNNEI. V lost 9 bases and J lost 0, with 6 bases in between. In DNA, the CDR3 is TGTGCCAGTACTAGCTCCTATAATTCACCCCTCCACTTT. Translating gives CASTSSYNSPLHF.

The CDR3, as DNA: TGTGCCAGCAGCGTAGGAAGCGGGGGTACCGGGGAGCTGTTTTTT. Amino acids: CASSVGSGGTGELFF. V and J are TRBV9 and TRBJ2-2, with TRBD2 matching over 8 bases. V was pared by 0 bases and J by 5 bases, with 3 bases of the junction left unmatched. Per germline, CDR1 SGDLS and CDR2 YYNGEE. CDR3 length equals 15 residues.

The chain has TRBV4-1 and TRBJ2-7; weak D call: TRBD1 (5 bases). The V end was cut by 0 bases, the J end by 2 bases, with 17 bases between. This CDR3 is 17 amino acids long. CDR1 and CDR2 (germline): MGHRA, YSYEKL. The CDR3 DNA reads TGCGCCAGCAGCCAAGAGTTTCTGACAGATTTTACCTACGAGCAGTACGTC. It codes for CASSQEFLTDFTYEQYV.

The CDR3 sequence is CASSPDPGTVFNYGYTF. CDR3 nucleotide sequence: TGCGCCAGCAGCCCAGACCCAGGGACAGTCTTTAACTATGGCTACACCTTC. This rearrangement joins TRBV5-1 to TRBJ1-2; 7 bases align to TRBD1. This CDR3 has 17 amino acids. Germline CDR1 and CDR2: SGHRS and YFSETQ. The ends lost 4 bases at V and 1 base at J; junction bases unmatched: 13.

The chain has TRBV7-2 and TRBJ2-1, with 7 bases that match TRBD1. Germline V lookup: CDR1 SGHTA, CDR2 FQGNSA. With 3 bases clipped from V and 4 bases from J, the junction kept 0 bases outside the gene matches. The CDR3 totals 13 residues. Here the CDR3 reads CASSLGQYNEQFF. CDR3 sequence (DNA): TGTGCCAGCAGCTTGGGACAGTACAATGAGCAGTTCTTC.

Of note for this clone: The sample carries other DNA sequences with the same CDR3. The V gene is TRBV10-3, the J gene TRBJ2-1, with D possibly TRBD1 on 5 matching bases. In germline, CDR1 is ENHRY, CDR2 SYGVKD. V was cut by 2 bases and J by 6 bases, with 8 bases left in between. CDR3 size: 13 residues. In DNA, the CDR3 is TGTGCCATCAGTGAGGGGGCCTTCAATGAGCAGTTCTTC. Protein: CAISEGAFNEQFF.

The chain joins TRBV7-6 to TRBJ2-3; 7 bases fit TRBD1. V dropped 5 bases and J dropped 2; count of bases not matched to a gene: 10. Looked up from germline, CDR1 is SGHVS and CDR2 is FNYEAQ. The CDR3 is made up of 16 amino acids. CDR3 region: CASSKQRTGDTDTQYF. In nucleotides, the CDR3 is TGTGCCAGCAGCAAACAAAGGACAGGAGACACAGATACGCAGTATTTT.

This rearrangement joins TRBV11-3 to TRBJ2-3; 7 bases match TRBD2. Trimming removed 5 bases from V and 5 bases from J; junction bases left unmatched: 4. Germline V CDR1 and CDR2: SGHNT, YENEEA. The CDR3 contains 13 residues. The CDR3 DNA sequence: TGTGCCAGCAGCGGGGGGGTCCGAGATACGCAGTATTTT. This gives the protein CASSGGVRDTQYF.

The sample holds one count of this clone. This chain uses TRBV18 with TRBJ2-7; 7 bases are shared with TRBD1. CDR1 and CDR2 from the germline V gene are KGHSH and LQKENI. The V gene end was trimmed by 5 bases and the J gene end by 3 bases; junction bases not matched to a gene: 7. The CDR3 is 14 amino acids. CDR3 in DNA: TGTGCCAGCTCAAGTTCGACAGGGTTCTACGAGCAGTACGTC. Amino acid sequence: CASSSSTGFYEQYV.

In this sample, this clone turned up a few times. This sequence joins TRBV29-1 and TRBJ1-2; unclear D gene. Trimming shortened V by 4 bases and J by 0 bases, and 24 bases separated the two germline ends. The germline CDR1 and CDR2 sequences are SQVTM and ANQGSEA. This CDR3 is 18 amino acids long. The DNA of the CDR3 is TGCAGCGTTGGTGGAGGGCCGAACGCAACCCTAGCTAACTATGGCTACACCTTC. Protein sequence: CSVGGGPNATLANYGYTF. Complete variable domain (other parts from reference TRBV29-1 and TRBJ1-2): SAVISQKPSRDICQRGTSLTIQCQVDSQVTMMFWYRQQPGQSLTLIATANQGSEATYESGFVIDKFPISRPNLTFSTLTVSNMSPEDSSIYLCSVGGGPNATLANYGYTFGSGTRLTVV.

This chain joins TRBV7-9 and TRBJ2-1, with D tentatively TRBD2 (5 bases). CDR1 is SEHNR and CDR2 is FQNEAQ in the germline V gene (reference sequence). V was clipped by 5 bases and J by 0 bases, with 11 bases between them. CDR3 length: 15 residues. The CDR3 loop reads CASSPEGSSYNEQFF. As DNA, the CDR3 is TGTGCCAGCAGCCCAGAGGGTAGCTCCTACAATGAGCAGTTCTTC.